The 10 T cell receptor beta chains reported below all come from one sample, sequenced in a study of cytomegalovirus exposure and HLA in healthy donors. PCR involved 60 Vbeta and 13 Jbeta primers. Produced via immunoSEQ multiplex PCR; TCRdb's table is partial and in-frame only. There are around 78,000 clones in the sample; about two thirds occur only once, and approximately 5.4% lies in the top ten. Material for sequencing was PBMCs. These receptors all come from a man under 40 in good health and CMV-seropositive.

This clone appeared once. The chain carries TRBV30 and TRBJ1-1, with 11 bases identical to TRBD1. The length of the CDR3 is 17 residues. Germline V CDR1 and CDR2: GTSNPN, SVGIG (reference sequence). The V and J ends lost 0 bases and 6 bases, in that order; junction bases with no gene match: 12. The CDR3, as DNA: TGTGCCTGGAGTGTACAGGACAGGGGGCGTAGAGGTCCTGAAGCTTTCTTT. As protein: CAWSVQDRGRRGPEAFF.

V gene TRBV6-1 combines with J gene TRBJ2-7; tentatively, D is TRBD2 (5 bases). Trimming removed 0 bases at V and 6 bases at J, with 18 bases between. Germline V CDR1 and CDR2: MNHNS, SASEGT. The CDR3 covers 16 residues. The CDR3 spells CASSEAEARVSSEQYF. The CDR3 bases are TGTGCCAGCAGTGAAGCGGAGGCAAGAGTTAGTTCCGAGCAGTACTTC.

J is TRBJ2-1 and V is TRBV2; 12 nucleotides match TRBD2. This CDR3 is built from 13 residues. Germline V gene data show CDR1 as SNHLY and CDR2 as FYNNEI. The V gene end was trimmed by 4 bases and the J gene end by 14 bases; junction bases not matched to a gene: 6. CDR3 coding DNA: TGTGCCAGCAGTGCCTCGCTAGCGGGGGGGAAGTTCTTC. Translation gives CASSASLAGGKFF.

This chain joins TRBV28 and TRBJ1-3; D remains ambiguous. The CDR3 runs 15 residues. Between the trimmed V and J ends, which lost 3 bases and 0 bases, there was a span of 9 bases. Germline V gene data show CDR1 as MDHEN and CDR2 as SYDVKM. CDR3 amino acids: CASSLGVSSGNTIYF. DNA of the CDR3: TGTGCCAGCAGTTTGGGCGTCAGCTCTGGAAACACCATATATTTT.

The V gene is TRBV28, the J gene TRBJ2-7, with TRBD1 matching over 9 bases. Germline CDR1 reads MDHEN; CDR2 reads SYDVKM. The V segment lost 2 bases and the J segment 3 bases; nucleotides outside the gene matches: 5. CDR3 length: 15 residues. The CDR3 spells CASSLIGTGFYEQYF. DNA for the CDR3: TGTGCCAGCAGTTTAATAGGGACAGGGTTCTACGAGCAGTACTTC. The variable domain in full, with the rest retrieved from reference TRBV28 and TRBJ2-7, is DVKVTQSSRYLVKRTGEKVFLECVQDMDHENMFWYRQDPGLGLRLIYFSYDVKMKEKGDIPEGYSVSREKKERFSLILESASTNQTSMYLCASSLIGTGFYEQYFGPGTRLTVT.

The chain recombines TRBV2 with TRBJ1-1; 10 positions match TRBD1. The germline V gene encodes CDR1 SNHLY and CDR2 FYNNEI. The CDR3 length is 16 residues. V lost 6 bases, J lost 3 bases, and 10 bases stayed unmatched. CDR3 DNA: TGTGCCAGCAGGGCCGGGACAGGGGTATCGGACACTGAAGCTTTCTTT. Translation: CASRAGTGVSDTEAFF.

This clone was detected a few times. This sequence joins TRBV19 and TRBJ2-7, with TRBD2 matching over 7 bases. Germline values: CDR1 LNHDA, CDR2 SQIVND (reference sequence). Trimming cost V 4 bases and J 0 bases; bases outside gene matches: 12. The length of the CDR3 is 17 residues. This chain's CDR3 is CASSRGGWTQNSYEQYF. DNA of the CDR3: TGTGCCAGTAGTAGGGGGGGATGGACACAGAACTCCTACGAGCAGTACTTC.

V gene TRBV7-2 combines with J gene TRBJ2-1; 10 nucleotides line up with TRBD2. Unmatched junction bases numbered 6, after V lost 4 bases and J lost 6 bases. The CDR3 length is 15 residues. From germline, CDR1 is SGHTA and CDR2 FQGNSA. The CDR3 DNA sequence: TGTGCCAGCAGCTCTAGCGGGAGTTTTGTCAATGAGCAGTTCTTC. Its translation is CASSSSGSFVNEQFF.

The table lists this clone with a few counts. The CDR3 DNA sequence: TGTGCCAGCAGCTTAGACCGACAGGGGTTTACCTACGAGCAGTACTTC. It encodes CASSLDRQGFTYEQYF. The genes are TRBV7-2 and TRBJ2-7; 8 bases are a match to TRBD1. V was pared by 1 base and J by 2 bases, with 7 bases of the junction left unmatched. Germline loops: CDR1 SGHTA, CDR2 FQGNSA. This CDR3 region has 16 residues.

This clone was observed a few times. The chain recombines TRBV2 with TRBJ2-1, with TRBD2 identical over 7 bases. The CDR3 contains 13 residues. With V trimmed by 4 bases and J by 5 bases, 2 bases remained unmatched. Germline CDR1 reads SNHLY; CDR2 reads FYNNEI. The CDR3 spells CASSVGGNNEQFF. For the CDR3, the DNA is TGTGCCAGCAGTGTGGGGGGGAACAATGAGCAGTTCTTC.